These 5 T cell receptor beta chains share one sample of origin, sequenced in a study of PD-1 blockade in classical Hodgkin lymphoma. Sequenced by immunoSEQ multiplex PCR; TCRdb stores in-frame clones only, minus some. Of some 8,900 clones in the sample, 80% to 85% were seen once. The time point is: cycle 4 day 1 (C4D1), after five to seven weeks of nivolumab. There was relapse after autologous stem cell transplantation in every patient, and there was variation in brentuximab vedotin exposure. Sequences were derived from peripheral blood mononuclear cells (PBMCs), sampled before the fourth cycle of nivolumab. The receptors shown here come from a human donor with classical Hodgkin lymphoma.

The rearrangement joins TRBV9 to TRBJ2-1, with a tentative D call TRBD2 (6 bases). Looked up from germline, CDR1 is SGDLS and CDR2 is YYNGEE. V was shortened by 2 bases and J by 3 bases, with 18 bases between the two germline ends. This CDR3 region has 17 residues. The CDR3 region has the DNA TGTGCCAGCAGCGTGAACTCCCGCACTAGCATCTACAATGAGCAGTTCTTC. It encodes CASSVNSRTSIYNEQFF. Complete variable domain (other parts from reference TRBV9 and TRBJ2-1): DSGVTQTPKHLITATGQRVTLRCSPRSGDLSVYWYQQSLDQGLQFLIQYYNGEERAKGNILERFSAQQFPDLHSELNLSSLELGDSALYFCASSVNSRTSIYNEQFFGPGTRLTVL.

CDR3 sequence (DNA): TGTGCCAGCAGTTACGTAGGACAGCAAGAGACCCAGTACTTC. It translates to CASSYVGQQETQYF. The V gene is TRBV6-5, the J gene TRBJ2-5; tentative D call: TRBD1 (6 bases). The CDR3 loop spans 14 amino acids. Trimming removed 2 bases at V and 2 bases at J, with 9 bases between. Germline lookup yields CDR1 MNHEY and CDR2 SVGAGI.

CDR3 nucleotides: TGTGCCAGCAGTCGGCCTTCCCGGGCCACTGAAGCTTTCTTT. This codes for CASSRPSRATEAFF. This chain links TRBV6-5 with TRBJ1-1, with no clear D. The germline CDR1 and CDR2 sequences are MNHEY and SVGAGI. Trimming left V 5 bases short and J 4 bases short, with 14 bases between. The CDR3 has 14 residues.

CDR3 coding DNA: TGCGCCAGCAGTGAGGTACCAGGTCGGGGTGAGACCCAGTACTTC. It yields the protein CASSEVPGRGETQYF. The chain recombines TRBV10-2 with TRBJ2-5; tentative D call: TRBD2 (5 bases). V lost 2 bases and J lost 5, with 15 bases in between. The CDR3 covers 15 residues. Looked up from germline, CDR1 is WSHSY and CDR2 is SAAADI.

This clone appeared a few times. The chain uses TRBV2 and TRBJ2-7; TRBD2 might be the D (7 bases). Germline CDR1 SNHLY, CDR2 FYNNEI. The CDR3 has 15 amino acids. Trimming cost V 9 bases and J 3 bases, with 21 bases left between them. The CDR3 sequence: CASRTEAGEGYEQYF. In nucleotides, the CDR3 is TGTGCCAGTAGAACCGAGGCAGGGGAGGGCTACGAGCAGTACTTC.